This T cell receptor beta chain was captured in a study of OX40 agonist ivuxolimab in advanced cancers. Some background on the complete study: Ivuxolimab, which targeted the costimulatory receptor OX40 (CD134), was an agonistic, fully human IgG2 monoclonal antibody. In the dose-escalation cohort, roughly four fifths of patients were male, and the mean age was roughly 60 years, with a range of roughly 20 to 85. The monotherapy dose-escalation portion (N of about 57 patients) of the phase I ivuxolimab trial is reported in the paper. Of the roughly 51 patients in dose escalation, some 20 had hepatocellular carcinoma, some 15 had melanoma, 9 had renal cell carcinoma and 9 had head and neck cancer. Intravenous ivuxolimab was administered to patients every 2 weeks at six dose levels: 0.01, 0.1, 0.3, 1.5, 3 and 10 mg/kg. Peripheral TCRbeta sequencing aimed to test whether ivuxolimab altered TCR sequence diversity and caused clonal T-cell expansion. Partial responses were achieved by three dose-escalation patients, of whom one had hepatocellular carcinoma and two had cutaneous melanoma. Patients were allowed to have had prior anti-PD-1, anti-PD-L1 or anti-CTLA-4 therapy, and roughly 40% of the dose-escalation patients had been treated with checkpoint inhibitors. Broad study findings and their caveats: After ivuxolimab, more expanded clones were found on average in CD8+ T cells than in CD4+ T cells. Low levels of normalized T-cell clonal expansion were also seen in some nonresponding patients. In the 0.1-3.0 mg/kg groups, partial responders had among the lowest normalized peripheral clonal expansion, particularly in CD8+ T cells. Clonal expansion of both CD4+ and CD8+ blood T cells was observed from baseline to week 6 at doses 0.1 to 3.0 mg/kg. Which antigens the clonally expanded peripheral T cells were specific for was not determined.

V is clipped by 2 bases and J by 0 bases, and the sequence between their germline boundaries is 6 bases long. Spanning cysteine to phenylalanine, the CDR3 consists of 14 amino acids. Only CDR3 DNA is held: 42 bases, read in frame from base 1. The germline V gene (reference sequence) specifies LNHDA as CDR1 and SQIVND as CDR2. To sequence the TCRbeta CDR3 region, genomic DNA was isolated from the sorted cells. The immunoSEQ Assay was used for sequencing of TCRbeta CDR3 regions. TCRdb obtained this table from immuneACCESS and retained in-frame rearrangements with V and J assigned. These tables miss some clones; where compared with another copy, unresolved V genes account for less than half of the shortfall, and the remainder is unexplained. A total of approximately 79,000 clones appear in this sample, around 86% of them only once. Over 0.75% of the sample is in the top ten clones. Remarks on this clone: It has no known antigen specificity. Per-nucleotide qualities are absent, and no much larger clonotype sits a single base away.

Patients with autoimmune disease history or receiving systemic immunosuppression were excluded from the trial. In every dose cohort, peripheral blood was drawn for TCR sequencing at baseline, cycle 4 day 1, and cycle 7 day 1. Samples came from an open-label, multicenter, first-in-human phase I dose-escalation trial of ivuxolimab. The trial enrolled adults with locally advanced or metastatic head and neck squamous cell, hepatocellular, melanoma or renal cell carcinoma. Before TCR sequencing, CD4+ T cells and CD8+ T cells were sorted from peripheral blood as separate populations. The sequenced sample was CD4+ or CD8+ T cells sorted from blood, obtained in a trial of the OX40 agonist ivuxolimab. This sequence originates from an adult with an advanced solid tumor such as melanoma, head and neck, liver or kidney cancer. The chain employs TRBV19 and TRBJ2-3; too little of a D gene remains to name it. The nucleotide sequence is TGTGCCAGTAGTATAACTGCTAGCACAGATACGCAGTATTTT. Its amino acids are CASSITASTDTQYF.